The 28 T cell receptor beta chains below come from one sample, sequenced in a study of cytomegalovirus exposure and HLA in healthy donors. Measured with immunoSEQ multiplex PCR; TCRdb has only the in-frame clones, and not every one. In the table there are about 160,000 clones, approximately 96% of which are singletons. Material for sequencing was PBMCs. Source of these receptors: a woman aged 18-29 years in good health and CMV-seronegative.

In DNA, the CDR3 is TGCGCCAGCAGCTTGTGGGCTAGCGGGGGCCCTCCCAGGGAGCAGTTCTTC. Protein sequence: CASSLWASGGPPREQFF. This chain joins TRBV5-1 and TRBJ2-1; the match to TRBD2 covers 10 bases. Germline-derived CDR1 and CDR2 are SGHRS and YFSETQ. The CDR3 has 17 amino acids. Trimming took 1 base from V and 10 from J; bases not matched to a gene: 14.

The CDR3 DNA follows: TGTGCCAGCAGCTCGGGGACAGGGGTCACTGAAGCTTTCTTT. Residues: CASSSGTGVTEAFF. The J gene is TRBJ1-1, the V gene TRBV7-9; TRBD1 matches at 10 bases. CDR1 is SEHNR and CDR2 is FQNEAQ in the germline V gene (reference sequence). V dropped 4 bases and J dropped 4; count of bases not matched to a gene: 3. This CDR3 spans 14 amino acids.

V and J are TRBV10-3 and TRBJ1-1, with D unresolved. Trimming removed 0 bases at V and 11 bases at J, with 19 bases between. Per germline, CDR1 ENHRY and CDR2 SYGVKD. This CDR3 is 15 amino acids long. The CDR3 bases are TGTGCCATCAGTGAGTCGCGGCCCGGGCCCCGGGAGGCTTTCTTT. Protein: CAISESRPGPREAFF.

This chain uses TRBV27 with TRBJ1-6; 7 nucleotides match TRBD1. Germline CDR1 and CDR2: MNHEY and SMNVEV (reference sequence). Losses at the gene ends were 6 bases for V and 7 bases for J; bases not matched to a gene: 3. The CDR3 runs to 13 residues. For the CDR3, the DNA is TGTGCCAGCAGCACAGGGGTAAATTCACCCCTCCACTTT. Translated, it gives CASSTGVNSPLHF.

The chain uses TRBV7-9 and TRBJ1-1, with 9 bases matching TRBD1. Germline trimming cut 5 bases from V and 4 bases from J; bases unmatched to any gene: 11. There are 16 residues in the CDR3. Germline CDR1 reads SEHNR; CDR2 reads FQNEAQ (reference sequence). The CDR3 DNA reads TGTGCCAGCAGCCCTTCGGGGACAGGGCTTTTCACTGAAGCTTTCTTT. Encoded protein: CASSPSGTGLFTEAFF.

The CDR3: CASSSLWGGILAKNIQYF. Here the CDR3 DNA reads TGTGCCAGCAGCTCCCTTTGGGGGGGGATACTAGCCAAAAACATTCAGTACTTC. This chain connects TRBV11-2 to TRBJ2-4; 7 nucleotides line up with TRBD2. V trimming: 4 bases; J trimming: 0 bases; junction bases outside the gene matches: 12. The length of the CDR3 is 18 residues. Per the germline V gene, CDR1 is SGHAT and CDR2 is FQNNGV. The full variable domain, in which reference TRBV11-2 and TRBJ2-4 provide the parts outside the CDR3, is EAGVAQSPRYKIIEKRQSVAFWCNPISGHATLYWYQQILGQGPKLLIQFQNNGVVDDSQLPKDRFSAERLKGVDSTLKIQPAKLEDSAVYLCASSSLWGGILAKNIQYFGAGTRLSVL.

The rearrangement uses TRBV30 and TRBJ2-3; TRBD2 agrees at 13 bases. The CDR3 has 12 residues. CDR1 is GTSNPN, CDR2 SVGIG, per germline (reference sequence). The CDR3 sequence: CGTSGGLDTQYF. DNA for the CDR3: TGTGGGACTAGCGGGGGCCTAGATACGCAGTATTTT.

The V and J genes are TRBV19 and TRBJ1-2; possibly TRBD1 for D (5 bases). V was clipped by 0 bases and J by 7 bases, with 9 bases between them. Germline V gene lookup returns CDR1 LNHDA and CDR2 SQIVND (reference sequence). This CDR3 region has 13 residues. The CDR3 DNA follows: TGTGCCAGTAGTATAGAGATCGGGGGTGGCTACACCTTC. It yields the protein CASSIEIGGGYTF.

The chain is built from TRBV4-3 and TRBJ1-2, with D unclear. V lost 0 bases and J lost 0, with 11 bases in between. Germline CDR1 and CDR2: LGHNA and YSLEER. The CDR3 is made up of 16 amino acids. The CDR3 spells CASSQDLAGANYGYTF. DNA of the CDR3: TGCGCCAGCAGCCAAGATTTGGCAGGCGCTAACTATGGCTACACCTTC.

The rearrangement joins TRBV2 to TRBJ2-7; TRBD2 is a possible D gene (5 bases). The CDR3 has 10 residues. Germline-derived CDR1 and CDR2 are SNHLY and FYNNEI. V was pared by 4 bases and J by 7 bases, with 5 bases between. The DNA for the CDR3 is TGTGCCAGCAGTGGAGGGGAGCAGTACTTC. As protein: CASSGGEQYF.

The rearrangement joins TRBV7-9 to TRBJ1-1; TRBD1 aligns across 7 bases. The CDR3 is made up of 14 amino acids. Germline-derived CDR1 and CDR2 are SEHNR and FQNEAQ (reference sequence). Trimming at V came to 5 bases and at J to 0 bases, leaving 3 bases not matched to a gene. The CDR3 nucleotides are TGTGCCAGCAGCCCTGGGACAGTGAACACTGAAGCTTTCTTT. Its protein product is CASSPGTVNTEAFF.

The V and J genes are TRBV7-9 and TRBJ1-1; weak D call: TRBD1 (5 bases). Between the trimmed V and J ends, which lost 0 bases and 3 bases, there was a span of 11 bases. In germline, CDR1 is SEHNR, CDR2 FQNEAQ (reference sequence). This CDR3 contains 15 residues. The CDR3 DNA sequence: TGTGCCAGCAGCTTAGCGCGGGGCTGGGACACTGAAGCTTTCTTT. Encoded protein: CASSLARGWDTEAFF.

V is TRBV7-9 and J is TRBJ1-3; D call uncertain. The CDR3 consists of 17 residues. The V end lost 0 bases, the J end lost 6 bases, and 18 bases lay between the germline ends. The germline V gene encodes CDR1 SEHNR and CDR2 FQNEAQ (reference sequence). For the CDR3, the DNA is TGTGCCAGCAGCTTAGCGGTCCCGGGTGATGGCCCAAACACCATATATTTT. It specifies CASSLAVPGDGPNTIYF.

The J gene is TRBJ1-4, the V gene TRBV29-1; D gene unclear. This CDR3 has 15 residues. Germline CDR1 SQVTM, CDR2 ANQGSEA. V lost 6 bases to trimming and J lost 4 bases, with 18 bases between them. CDR3 bases: TGCAGCGTACTCGTGGCTTTATCGGGTAATGAAAAACTGTTTTTT. Translating it yields CSVLVALSGNEKLFF.

CDR3: CASSLAHGAGGVQPQHF. The CDR3 DNA is TGTGCCAGCAGCTTAGCGCACGGGGCGGGGGGCGTTCAGCCCCAGCATTTT. The V gene is TRBV7-8, the J gene TRBJ1-5; tentatively, D is TRBD1 (6 bases). Trimming removed 0 bases at V and 6 bases at J, with 18 bases between. Germline V gene lookup returns CDR1 SGHVS and CDR2 FQNEAQ. CDR3 length: 17 residues.

The chain has TRBV30 and TRBJ1-3; unclear D gene. This CDR3 is built from 13 residues. V was cut by 2 bases and J by 4 bases, with 9 bases left in between. CDR1 is GTSNPN, CDR2 SVGIG, per germline (reference sequence). CDR3 loop: CAWSPEQGNTIYF. In DNA form, the CDR3 reads TGTGCCTGGAGTCCTGAACAGGGAAACACCATATATTTT.

The J gene is TRBJ1-6, the V gene TRBV4-3, with a weak D call TRBD1 (5 bases). The CDR3 extends over 15 amino acids. V was clipped by 1 base and J by 8 bases, with 12 bases between them. Germline-derived CDR1 and CDR2 are LGHNA and YSLEER. The DNA of the CDR3 is TGCGCCAGCAGCCAAGCGACAGTCTCTGATTCACCCCTCCACTTT. It codes for CASSQATVSDSPLHF.

The chain couples TRBV27 to TRBJ2-3; TRBD1 aligns across 8 bases. V shed 3 bases, J shed 0 bases, and the junction held 2 bases outside the gene matches. The CDR3 is 15 residues long. Germline V gene lookup returns CDR1 MNHEY and CDR2 SMNVEV (reference sequence). CDR3 in amino acids: CASSFGTGSTDTQYF. Here the CDR3 DNA reads TGTGCCAGCAGTTTTGGGACAGGAAGCACAGATACGCAGTATTTT.

This sequence joins TRBV2 and TRBJ2-5; TRBD1 might be the D (6 bases). Germline assignment: CDR1 SNHLY and CDR2 FYNNEI. The CDR3 consists of 14 residues. V lost 1 base to trimming and J lost 1 base, with 7 bases between them. DNA for the CDR3: TGTGCCAGCAGTGAAGGGACAGCCCAAGAGACCCAGTACTTC. This gives the protein CASSEGTAQETQYF.

About this clone: Other DNA variants within this sample encode the same CDR3. The chain carries TRBV7-9 and TRBJ1-2; 7 positions agree with TRBD1. This CDR3 is 15 amino acids long. Germline V gene sequence: CDR1 SEHNR, CDR2 FQNEAQ (reference sequence). The ends lost 1 base at V and 1 base at J; junction bases unmatched: 3. Here the CDR3 reads CASSLEQGSNYGYTF. CDR3 in DNA: TGTGCCAGCAGCTTAGAACAGGGGAGTAACTATGGCTACACCTTC.

The chain couples TRBV18 to TRBJ1-3, with no clear D. The CDR3 covers 14 residues. Germline CDR1 reads KGHSH; CDR2 reads LQKENI. Trimming pared 2 bases from V and 0 bases from J, leaving 5 bases between. The CDR3 DNA follows: TGTGCCAGCTCACCAAATAGCTCTGGAAACACCATATATTTT. Protein product: CASSPNSSGNTIYF.

This clone appeared once. The chain recombines TRBV7-2 with TRBJ2-5; possible D gene TRBD2, 5 bases. Germline-derived CDR1 and CDR2 are SGHTA and FQGNSA. Trimming shortened V by 1 base and J by 5 bases, and 14 bases separated the two germline ends. This CDR3 has 15 amino acids. CDR3 protein: CASSLVGPASETQYF. DNA for the CDR3: TGTGCCAGCAGCTTAGTAGGCCCGGCTAGCGAGACCCAGTACTTC. Together with reference TRBV7-2 and TRBJ2-5, the CDR3 gives the full variable domain: GAGVSQSPSNKVTEKGKDVELRCDPISGHTALYWYRQSLGQGLEFLIYFQGNSAPDKSGLPSDRFSAERTGGSVSTLTIQRTQQEDSAVYLCASSLVGPASETQYFGPGTRLLVL.

The rearrangement links TRBV6-5 to TRBJ1-3; D is undetermined. V was clipped by 7 bases and J by 3 bases, with 10 bases between them. Looked up from germline, CDR1 is MNHEY and CDR2 is SVGAGI. CDR3 length: 13 residues. CDR3 sequence (DNA): TGTGCCAGCATGCGGTATAATGGAAACACCATATATTTT. It specifies CASMRYNGNTIYF.

This clone was seen once. The chain has TRBV7-9 and TRBJ1-1; tentatively, D is TRBD1 (5 bases). Trimming shortened V by 4 bases and J by 2 bases, and 14 bases separated the two germline ends. The length of the CDR3 is 15 residues. Germline V gene sequence: CDR1 SEHNR, CDR2 FQNEAQ (reference sequence). Written as DNA, the CDR3 is TGTGCCAGCAGCTCATCACAGGTAGGCAACACTGAAGCTTTCTTT. Protein: CASSSSQVGNTEAFF.

The chain links TRBV11-2 to TRBJ2-1; 8 bases are shared with TRBD2. CDR3 length: 14 residues. V lost 5 bases and J lost 12; bases outside the gene matches: 12. Germline CDR1 and CDR2: SGHAT and FQNNGV. The CDR3 region is CASSPRGLGDGQFF. The DNA of the CDR3 is TGTGCCAGCAGCCCCAGGGGACTAGGGGACGGGCAGTTCTTC.

The CDR3 DNA is TGTGCCAGCAGCCGCCTCAGGTCGGGGGGGCGTCCCACCGGGGAGCTGTTTTTT. It codes for CASSRLRSGGRPTGELFF. The chain carries TRBV7-9 and TRBJ2-2, with 8 bases matching TRBD2. The CDR3 runs to 18 residues. In germline, CDR1 is SEHNR, CDR2 FQNEAQ (reference sequence). V shed 5 bases, J shed 4 bases, and the junction held 15 bases outside the gene matches.

The gene calls are TRBV30 and TRBJ1-6; D is ambiguous. The CDR3 has 16 residues. The V and J ends lost 4 bases and 6 bases respectively, with 19 bases between them. Germline CDR1 reads GTSNPN; CDR2 reads SVGIG (reference sequence). The CDR3 DNA reads as TGTGCCTGGAAGAGGGAGAAGGGAGTTACTAATTCACCCCTCCACTTT. It specifies CAWKREKGVTNSPLHF.

This CDR3 reads CASSPRGAPLYEQYF. DNA of the CDR3: TGCGCCAGCAGCCCTCGCGGGGCCCCCTTATACGAGCAGTACTTC. The V and J genes are TRBV5-1 and TRBJ2-7, with D perhaps TRBD2 (6 bases). CDR3 size: 15 residues. Germline V gene lookup returns CDR1 SGHRS and CDR2 YFSETQ. V lost 4 bases and J 4 bases, leaving 18 bases between the germline ends.